Below are 9 T cell receptor beta chains sequenced from a single sample in a study of blood T cell repertoires in COVID-19. Some clones are missing from TCRdb's copy, which holds only in-frame ones; the method was immunoSEQ multiplex PCR. The sample comprises around 60,000 clones, roughly 86% of which are singletons, and around 3.5% rests with the top ten. Sequencing was performed on peripheral blood. The receptor set was obtained from a man in his fifties or sixties with active COVID-19.

The chain uses TRBV6-5 and TRBJ1-1, with D perhaps matching TRBD1 (5 bases). The V gene's germline CDR1 is MNHEY and CDR2 SVGAGI. This CDR3 comprises 13 residues. Trimming shortened V by 8 bases and J by 7 bases, and 17 bases separated the two germline ends. This CDR3 reads CASQPQGASEAFF. CDR3 DNA: TGTGCCAGCCAACCTCAAGGGGCAAGTGAAGCTTTCTTT.

The chain carries TRBV6-6 and TRBJ1-1, with D perhaps matching TRBD1 (6 bases). V dropped 2 bases and J dropped 5 bases, with 15 bases sitting between them. The CDR3 extends over 15 amino acids. The germline V gene encodes CDR1 MNHNY and CDR2 SVGAGI (reference sequence). The CDR3, as DNA: TGTGCCAGCAGTTACGAGGGGGGGCGATGGACTGAAGCTTTCTTT. Translating gives CASSYEGGRWTEAFF.

The V call is TRBV7-8, the J call TRBJ1-3; tentatively, D is TRBD1 (6 bases). CDR1 is SGHVS and CDR2 is FQNEAQ in the germline V gene. The V gene lost 0 bases and the J gene lost 2 bases, with 8 bases spanning the gap. The CDR3 sequence is 15 residues long. CDR3 coding DNA: TGTGCCAGCAGCTTAGCCCACAGGGCTGGAAACACCATATATTTT. Its translation is CASSLAHRAGNTIYF.

The rearrangement joins TRBV15 to TRBJ1-3, with 8 bases aligning to TRBD1. The trim removed 2 bases at V and 4 bases at J, leaving 7 bases unmatched. Germline CDR1 and CDR2: LNHNV and YYDKDF (reference sequence). The CDR3 length is 16 residues. CDR3 DNA sequence: TGTGCCACCAGCAGAATCCCAGGGGGCGGCGGAAACACCATATATTTT. This codes for CATSRIPGGGGNTIYF.

The table lists this clone with a few counts. The genes are TRBV5-1 and TRBJ2-7; 8 nucleotides align to TRBD2. This CDR3 is 17 amino acids long. V trimming: 0 bases; J trimming: 0 bases; junction bases outside the gene matches: 8. Per the germline V gene, CDR1 is SGHRS and CDR2 is YFSETQ. CDR3 coding DNA: TGCGCCAGCAGCTTGGCGGCTAGCGGGCCGAGCTCCTACGAGCAGTACTTC. This gives the protein CASSLAASGPSSYEQYF.

The rearrangement joins TRBV9 to TRBJ2-7, with a possible D match to TRBD1 (6 bases). Germline CDR1 reads SGDLS; CDR2 reads YYNGEE. Trimming pared 0 bases from V and 6 bases from J, leaving 7 bases between. The CDR3 totals 12 residues. CDR3 protein: CASSVVGGEQYF. CDR3 bases: TGTGCCAGCAGCGTAGTAGGGGGCGAGCAGTACTTC.

The chain recombines TRBV18 with TRBJ1-1; 8 nucleotides line up with TRBD1. Germline CDR1 and CDR2: KGHSH and LQKENI. There are 12 residues in the CDR3. The V gene end was trimmed by 3 bases and the J gene end by 11 bases; junction bases not matched to a gene: 5. The DNA of the CDR3 is TGTGCCAGCTCACCGCAGACAGGGGATGCTTTCTTT. This codes for CASSPQTGDAFF.

The J gene is TRBJ2-7, the V gene TRBV30; D unresolved. The CDR3 spans 16 residues. Germline CDR1 reads GTSNPN; CDR2 reads SVGIG (reference sequence). Trimming took off 1 base at V and 2 bases at J, with 18 bases between the two ends. In nucleotides, the CDR3 is TGTGCCTGGAGTGCTTATCGAGGTGCCCCCCCCTACGAGCAGTACTTC. Its protein is CAWSAYRGAPPYEQYF.

This rearrangement joins TRBV21-1 to TRBJ1-5. TRBV21-1 is a recognized pseudogene. The CDR3 sequence is 18 residues long. This chain's CDR3 is CASSKRTLPQRSNQPQHF. The CDR3 DNA reads TGTGCCAGCAGCAAAAGGACCCTCCCTCAGCGGAGCAATCAGCCCCAGCATTTT.